The 27 T cell receptor beta chains below were found in one sample sequenced in a study of blood T cell repertoires in COVID-19. The assay was immunoSEQ multiplex PCR, and TCRdb's table has in-frame clones only and misses some. There are some 400,000 clones in the sample; roughly 89% occur only once, and around 7% lies in the top ten. Material: peripheral blood. The source of these receptors is a man aged 18 to 35 with active or convalescent COVID-19.

This clone appeared a single time. The genes are TRBV5-4 and TRBJ1-1; 8 bases are shared with TRBD1. Losses at the gene ends were 1 base for V and 4 bases for J; bases not matched to a gene: 6. The CDR3 spans 15 residues. Germline V gene data show CDR1 as SGHNT and CDR2 as YYREEE (reference sequence). The CDR3 region is CASSLYDRGRTEAFF. The DNA of the CDR3 is TGTGCCAGCAGCTTGTACGACAGGGGCCGCACTGAAGCTTTCTTT.

The chain recombines TRBV7-9 with TRBJ2-7; D is unresolved. Germline assignment: CDR1 SEHNR and CDR2 FQNEAQ (reference sequence). V shed 6 bases and J shed 3 bases, with 9 bases lying between them. This CDR3 has 12 amino acids. CDR3 DNA: TGTGCCAGCAGTCCAAGCGACTACGAGCAGTACTTC. Translating it yields CASSPSDYEQYF.

The rearrangement links TRBV6-5 to TRBJ1-2, with 7 positions matching TRBD1. From germline, CDR1 is MNHEY and CDR2 SVGAGI. J was trimmed by 5 bases and V by 6 bases; bases with no gene match: 6. The CDR3 is 13 amino acids. The DNA for the CDR3 is TGTGCCAGCAGACAGGGGATAAGTTATGGCTACACCTTC. Its protein product is CASRQGISYGYTF.

The chain couples TRBV10-3 to TRBJ2-1; 9 bases agree with TRBD2. The germline CDR1 and CDR2 sequences are ENHRY and SYGVKD. V lost 3 bases to trimming and J lost 1 base; unmatched junction nucleotides: 4. The CDR3 consists of 16 residues. The CDR3 DNA reads as TGTGCCATCAGTGAAGCTAGCGGGGTTTCCTACAATGAGCAGTTCTTC. As protein: CAISEASGVSYNEQFF.

The chain carries TRBV18 and TRBJ2-1; 9 nucleotides match TRBD1. Germline loops: CDR1 KGHSH, CDR2 LQKENI. The CDR3 runs to 17 residues. V shed 3 bases and J 0 bases; nucleotides not matched to a gene: 6. CDR3: CASSPPGTGSSYNEQFF. CDR3 DNA sequence: TGTGCCAGCTCACCCCCCGGGACAGGGAGCTCCTACAATGAGCAGTTCTTC.

V gene TRBV4-3 combines with J gene TRBJ2-2; TRBD2 might be the D (5 bases). CDR1 is LGHNA, CDR2 YSLEER, per germline. The CDR3 totals 16 residues. Deletions cut 4 bases from V and 3 bases from J, with 15 bases between. CDR3 coding DNA: TGCGCCAGCAGCCCGAAAGTGCGGGTCGACACCGGGGAGCTGTTTTTT. Translation: CASSPKVRVDTGELFF.

The rearrangement uses TRBV27 and TRBJ1-2; TRBD1 agrees at 7 bases. The CDR3 spans 16 residues. Germline V gene data show CDR1 as MNHEY and CDR2 as SMNVEV (reference sequence). After removal of 4 bases from V and 5 bases from J, the junction contained 13 bases not matched to a gene. Written as DNA, the CDR3 is TGTGCCAGCAGTTCCCGAGGAACAGGGGAGTGGTATGGCTACACCTTC. Its protein is CASSSRGTGEWYGYTF.

This chain connects TRBV7-9 to TRBJ1-4; D possibly corresponds to TRBD1 (6 bases). The CDR3 loop spans 15 amino acids. Deletions cut 0 bases from V and 8 bases from J, with 13 bases between. Germline V CDR1 and CDR2: SEHNR, FQNEAQ (reference sequence). The DNA of the CDR3 is TGTGCCAGCAGCTTAGCTGGGCAGGGGTTAGAAAAACTGTTTTTT. Protein product: CASSLAGQGLEKLFF.

The chain links TRBV5-5 to TRBJ2-3; D is undetermined. CDR1 is SGHKS and CDR2 is YYEKEE in the germline V gene (reference sequence). This CDR3 is built from 13 residues. V was cut by 3 bases and J by 0 bases, with 5 bases left in between. As DNA, the CDR3 is TGTGCCAGCAGCTCAGTTAGCACAGATACGCAGTATTTT. It encodes CASSSVSTDTQYF.

V gene TRBV6-6 combines with J gene TRBJ1-5, with 9 bases lining up with TRBD1. CDR1 and CDR2 (germline): MNHNY, SVGAGI (reference sequence). The length of the CDR3 is 15 residues. V dropped 8 bases and J dropped 1; count of bases not matched to a gene: 6. This chain's CDR3 is CASGAGTGSNQPQHF. As DNA, the CDR3 is TGTGCCAGCGGGGCCGGGACAGGGAGCAATCAGCCCCAGCATTTT.

The chain has TRBV27 and TRBJ2-2, with 7 bases aligning to TRBD1. The germline CDR1 and CDR2 sequences are MNHEY and SMNVEV (reference sequence). Trimming removed 3 bases from V and 8 bases from J; junction bases left unmatched: 3. The CDR3 is 13 amino acids. CDR3 loop: CASSFRGSGELFF. The CDR3 DNA reads as TGTGCCAGCAGTTTCAGGGGGTCTGGGGAGCTGTTTTTT.

The chain couples TRBV25-1 to TRBJ1-5; the match to TRBD1 covers 7 bases. V was clipped by 3 bases and J by 2 bases; unmatched bases: 1. The CDR3 sequence is 14 residues long. Germline V lookup: CDR1 MGHDK, CDR2 SYGVNS. CDR3 loop: CASSDRGGNQPQHF. The DNA for the CDR3 is TGTGCCAGCAGTGACAGGGGGGGCAATCAGCCCCAGCATTTT.

Concerning this clone itself: One end of the junction does not line up with germline, which may come from a read error. The chain has TRBV5-1 and TRBJ2-6; D might be TRBD1 (6 bases). Germline V gene sequence: CDR1 SGHRS, CDR2 YFSETQ. The length of the CDR3 is 15 residues. CDR3 bases: TGCGCCAGCAGCGACCAGGGGTCTGGGGCCAACGTGCTGACTTTC. Translating it yields CASSDQGSGANVLTF.

The chain carries TRBV7-2 and TRBJ2-7; a weak D match, TRBD1 (5 bases). Germline V gene sequence: CDR1 SGHTA, CDR2 FQGNSA. The CDR3 has 13 amino acids. V was cut by 6 bases and J by 2 bases, with 11 bases left in between. CDR3 sequence reads: CASRPAGTYEQYF. The CDR3 nucleotides are TGTGCCAGCAGACCCGCAGGGACCTACGAGCAGTACTTC.

The chain carries TRBV7-6 and TRBJ2-6, with D possibly TRBD1 on 6 matching bases. Germline values: CDR1 SGHVS, CDR2 FNYEAQ. This CDR3 region has 16 residues. V was pared by 5 bases and J by 0 bases, with 11 bases between. The CDR3 DNA follows: TGTGCCAGCAGCCTAAAGACAGGCTCTGGGGCCAACGTCCTGACTTTC. This gives the protein CASSLKTGSGANVLTF.

V and J are TRBV27 and TRBJ2-7; D may be TRBD1 (6 bases). Trimming took off 5 bases at V and 4 bases at J, with 15 bases between the two ends. This CDR3 has 14 amino acids. Germline CDR1 reads MNHEY; CDR2 reads SMNVEV (reference sequence). CDR3 in amino acids: CASSPVGAGYEQYF. CDR3 DNA sequence: TGTGCCAGCAGTCCGGTGGGGGCAGGATACGAGCAGTACTTC.

This chain connects TRBV7-9 to TRBJ2-3; 7 bases agree with TRBD2. The V gene's germline CDR1 is SEHNR and CDR2 FQNEAQ (reference sequence). V was clipped by 0 bases and J by 4 bases; unmatched bases: 10. This CDR3 is built from 17 residues. CDR3 sequence: CASSLAGGPNYPDTQYF. The CDR3 DNA follows: TGTGCCAGCAGCTTAGCGGGAGGGCCAAATTATCCAGATACGCAGTATTTT. The full variable domain, rest sourced from reference TRBV7-9 and TRBJ2-3, is DTGVSQNPRHKITKRGQNVTFRCDPISEHNRLYWYRQTLGQGPEFLTYFQNEAQLEKSRLLSDRFSAERPKGSFSTLEIQRTEQGDSAMYLCASSLAGGPNYPDTQYFGPGTRLTVL.

The rearrangement uses TRBV19 and TRBJ1-1, with D tentatively TRBD1 (6 bases). Looked up from germline, CDR1 is LNHDA and CDR2 is SQIVND (reference sequence). V was trimmed by 7 bases and J by 1 base, leaving 13 bases between them. The CDR3 loop spans 14 amino acids. This CDR3 is CASNLYRANTEAFF. In DNA form, the CDR3 reads TGTGCCAGTAATTTGTACAGGGCGAACACTGAAGCTTTCTTT.

The CDR3 DNA is TGTGCCAGCAACCCGTTGATGGGGGGCGAGCAGTACTTC. Amino acids: CASNPLMGGEQYF. V gene TRBV27 combines with J gene TRBJ2-7; weak D call: TRBD2 (6 bases). Germline lookup yields CDR1 MNHEY and CDR2 SMNVEV (reference sequence). Trimming took 7 bases from V and 6 from J, leaving 16 bases between them. The CDR3 runs 13 residues.

This chain connects TRBV28 to TRBJ2-7, with a tentative D call TRBD1 (5 bases). V lost 6 bases and J 2 bases, leaving 8 bases between the germline ends. CDR1 is MDHEN, CDR2 SYDVKM, per germline. This CDR3 is built from 12 residues. The CDR3 loop is CASSDRAYEQYF. CDR3 nucleotides: TGTGCCAGCAGCGACAGAGCCTACGAGCAGTACTTC.

The J gene is TRBJ2-1, the V gene TRBV19; a weak D match, TRBD2 (5 bases). Trimming removed 1 base from V and 7 bases from J, with 11 bases in between. The germline V gene has CDR1 LNHDA and CDR2 SQIVND (reference sequence). This CDR3 has 14 residues. In DNA form, the CDR3 reads TGTGCCAGTAGTATAGGGACCGGGATAAATGAGCAGTTCTTC. Translation gives CASSIGTGINEQFF.

The J gene is TRBJ2-7, the V gene TRBV7-9, with a possible D match to TRBD1 (6 bases). Trimming stripped 1 base from V and 4 bases from J, with 14 bases between. This CDR3 has 15 amino acids. The V gene's germline CDR1 is SEHNR and CDR2 FQNEAQ (reference sequence). CDR3 nucleotide sequence: TGTGCCAGCAGCTTAGTTTCTGGACAGATATACGAGCAGTACTTC. Translated, it gives CASSLVSGQIYEQYF.

This clone has only a few counts. The chain employs TRBV24-1 and TRBJ2-1; D not resolved. Germline V gives CDR1 KGHDR, CDR2 SFDVKD. V was pared by 3 bases and J by 7 bases, with 12 bases between. CDR3 length: 14 residues. The CDR3 DNA reads as TGTGCCACCAGTGATGGAGCTTTACGGAATGAGCAGTTCTTC. Protein sequence: CATSDGALRNEQFF.

This clone has ten or more counts. The CDR3 loop is CASSATSGSQETQYF. The CDR3 DNA reads as TGTGCCAGCAGTGCGACTAGCGGGAGCCAAGAGACCCAGTACTTC. The chain employs TRBV6-2 or TRBV6-3 and TRBJ2-5, with 12 bases identical to TRBD2. The CDR3 covers 15 residues. V was pared by 5 bases and J by 1 base, with 2 bases of the junction left unmatched. CDR1 and CDR2 from the germline V gene are MNHEY and SVGEGT.

This chain links TRBV28 with TRBJ2-3, with a possible D match to TRBD2 (6 bases). This CDR3 contains 14 residues. Germline V lookup: CDR1 MDHEN, CDR2 SYDVKM. The V gene lost 4 bases and the J gene lost 0 bases, with 8 bases spanning the gap. DNA for the CDR3: TGTGCCAGCAGTTCAGGAGGGAGCACAGATACGCAGTATTTT. This codes for CASSSGGSTDTQYF.

CDR3 sequence (DNA): TGTGCCAGCAGTAGAAGGGGGTCCTCCTACGAGCAGTACTTC. It is translated as CASSRRGSSYEQYF. The J gene is TRBJ2-7, the V gene TRBV3-1 (or the pseudogene TRBV3-2); possibly TRBD1 for D (6 bases). V lost 6 bases, J lost 0 bases, and 12 bases lay in between. The CDR3 is made up of 14 amino acids. Per germline, CDR1 LGHDT and CDR2 YNNKEL (reference sequence).

The rearrangement uses TRBV20-1 and TRBJ1-5; D is unresolved. The germline CDR1 and CDR2 sequences are DFQATT and SNEGSKA (reference sequence). Trimming pared 5 bases from V and 6 bases from J, leaving 8 bases between. This CDR3 is 11 amino acids long. This CDR3 reads CSASSVQPQHF. The CDR3 DNA follows: TGCAGTGCTTCTTCGGTTCAGCCCCAGCATTTT.